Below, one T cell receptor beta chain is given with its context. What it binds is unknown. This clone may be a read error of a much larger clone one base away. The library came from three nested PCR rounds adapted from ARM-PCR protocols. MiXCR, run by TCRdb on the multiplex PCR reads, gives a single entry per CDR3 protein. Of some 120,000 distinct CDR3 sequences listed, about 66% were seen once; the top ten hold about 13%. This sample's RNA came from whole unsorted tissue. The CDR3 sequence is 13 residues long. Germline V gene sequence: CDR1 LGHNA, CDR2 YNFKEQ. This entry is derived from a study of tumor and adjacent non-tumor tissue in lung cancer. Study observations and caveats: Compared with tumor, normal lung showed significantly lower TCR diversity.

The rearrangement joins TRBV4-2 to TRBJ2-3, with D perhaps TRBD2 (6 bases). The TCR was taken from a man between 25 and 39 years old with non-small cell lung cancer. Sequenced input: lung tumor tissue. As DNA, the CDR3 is TGTACCAGCAGGAGGGGATTTACAGATACGCAGTATTTT. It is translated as CTSRRGFTDTQYF.